This T cell receptor beta chain originates from a study of blood T cells in healthy people across ages (dated by TCRdb to the mid-2010s). Regarding the study in general: Template switching captured roughly one uniquely barcoded TCR beta cDNA molecule per two T cells in model experiments. Using the same blood draw, the study looked at two additional independent replicas of 1 million unique cDNA reads for two donors, one aged 18 to 29 and the other aged 80 or older. Using deep sequencing normalized with unique cDNA molecular identifiers, the study measured how TCR beta repertoire diversity changes with age. Donors were grouped into four age groups: young (average roughly 17 years), middle-aged (39), aged (about 60) and long-lived (about 82). The study at large found these results: Estimates of total diversity based on one million sequenced T cells were considered lower bounds and underestimates. Because profiling used bulk unsorted PBMCs, naive and antigen-experienced compartments could not be compared conclusively. Observed TCR beta diversity per million T cells fell roughly linearly with age, and a significant reduction was already apparent by age around 39. Because donor CMV infection status was unknown, age-related changes in expanded clonotypes were potentially confounded. Compared with the aged group, the long-lived group had more naive CD4+ T cells, fewer expanded clones and increased TCR diversity, suggesting age selection. A strong correlation was found between observed TCR beta diversity and the percentage of naive T cells measured by flow cytometry.

The receptor library was made with 5' RACE. The instrument was an Illumina HiSeq 2500. A second PCR of roughly 7 to 11 cycles was performed with a sample-barcoded 5' primer and a J-beta primer mix. Each TCR beta cDNA molecule received a unique molecular identifier from a template-switch 5' adaptor carrying 12 random nucleotides. Each sample yielded at least 3 million CDR3-containing paired-end reads. First-strand cDNA was synthesized from all RNA with the Mint cDNA synthesis kit, primed by a TRBC-specific oligonucleotide. Following uracil-DNA glycosylase treatment, a first 18-cycle PCR with universal primers M1SS and BC2_uni_R was performed on all cDNA. Per the source publication's procedure: Each sample was normalized by randomly selecting 1 million high-quality reads, each carrying a distinct molecular identifier. Reads with shared molecular identifiers were discarded instead of being binned into consensus sequences. MiTCR, set to a Q25 quality threshold and the strictest error-elimination algorithm, was used for CDR3 identification, clonotype clustering and error correction. A nonparametric unseen species model using Euler transformation provided a lower-bound estimate of total TCR beta diversity. The public reads were reanalyzed by TCRdb: fastp trimming at Q25, MiXCR alignment, in-frame beta chains only. Rows matching on CDR3 protein sequence are summarized as one entry with the most common DNA and genes. TCRdb, not the original authors, processed these V and J calls. The sample data list over 700,000 distinct CDR3 sequences, and 20% to 25% of these were observed just once. The top ten clonotypes cover more than 7.5% of the sample.

The approximately 39 donors, aged about 6 to 95 years, were systemically healthy Caucasian individuals from Russia. Each donor gave around 9.8 milliliters of peripheral blood, collected into EDTA-treated Vacutainer tubes. Ficoll-Paque density-gradient centrifugation was used to isolate PBMCs, with at least 7 million obtained per sample. Trizol reagent was used to extract total RNA from the PBMCs, yielding at least 6 micrograms per sample. For every donor, an aliquot of PBMCs went through flow cytometry to measure the percentages of naive CD45RAhigh/CD27high T cells. Turning to this clonotype: The antigen this receptor binds is unknown. Base-call qualities are not available, and no considerably larger clone is one nucleotide away.

This sample was also put to use in a study of T cells of mothers and their children. The second source states: Donors were nine systemically healthy Caucasian individuals: three mothers and their six children. cDNA synthesis used all of the extracted RNA, with about 1.5 ug of RNA in each 15 ul reaction. In the second PCR, the M1S primer added sample barcodes and 2-4 random nucleotides. Over 8 million TCR beta CDR3 reads were obtained for each mother, and some 3.1 million reads were obtained for each child. TCR recombination output is similarly shaped by thymic selection in related and unrelated pairs, with a minor effect exerted by inherited differences. Normalized repertoire overlap was always found to be slightly, but never significantly, higher in related mother-child pairs than in unrelated mother-child pairs. No persistent microchimeric T cell clones were found, with a detection sensitivity of around 100 clones per million clonotypes. Deep NGS was used in the study to compare the TCR beta repertoires of mothers and children and to look for features that separate related mother-child pairs from unrelated individuals. The mean age was roughly 44 +/- 4 years for the mothers and about 12 +/- 4 years for the children. After adapter ligation was performed with NEBNext reagents, the libraries were sequenced on an Illumina HiSeq 2000 with 100+100 nt paired-end reads. Mother and child libraries were prepared a month apart and sequenced in separate runs to prevent cross-contamination. Each donor had between roughly 450,000 and 2,100,000 distinct TCR beta clonotypes identified. Naive TCR beta clonotypes were estimated from low-frequency clonotypes matched to each donor's FACS-determined naive share, without sorting.

The sample comprised blood. The origin of this receptor is a boy between 5 and 17 years old in good health.

At the DNA level, the sequence is TGTGCCAGCAGCTCCATACGAGGGTTGAAGGGCTACACCTTC. It codes for CASSSIRGLKGYTF. The rearrangement joined TRBV11-1 to TRBJ1-2; no D gene is confidently identified. The CDR1 and CDR2 encoded by the germline V gene (reference sequence) are SGHAT and FQDESV. Measured from the cysteine to the phenylalanine, the CDR3 is 14 residues long. Just CDR3 DNA is preserved here, 42 bases in frame from base 1. Trimming takes 4 bases from V and 8 bases from J, and the germline ends sit 17 bases apart. Here the CDR3 is joined to the reference TRBV11-1 and TRBJ1-2 genes, and the full variable domain is: EAEVAQSPRYKITEKSQAVAFWCDPISGHATLYWYRQILGQGPELLVQFQDESVVDDSQLPKDRFSAERLKGVDSTLKIQPAELGDSAMYLCASSSIRGLKGYTFGSGTRLTVV.